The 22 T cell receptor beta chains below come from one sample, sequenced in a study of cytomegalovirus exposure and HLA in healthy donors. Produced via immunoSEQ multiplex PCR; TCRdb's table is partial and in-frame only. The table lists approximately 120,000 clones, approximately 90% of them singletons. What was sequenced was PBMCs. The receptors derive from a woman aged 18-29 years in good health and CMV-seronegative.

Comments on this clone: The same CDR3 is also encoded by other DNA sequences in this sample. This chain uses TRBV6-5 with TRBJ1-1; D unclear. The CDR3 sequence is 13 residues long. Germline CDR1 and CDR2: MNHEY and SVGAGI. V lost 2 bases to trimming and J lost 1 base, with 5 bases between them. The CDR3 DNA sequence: TGTGCCAGCAGTTACCGGGGGAACACTGAAGCTTTCTTT. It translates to CASSYRGNTEAFF.

Written as DNA, the CDR3 is TGTGCCAGCAGCCTTCTTCCGGGTCTGTACCTTCAGCCCCAGCATTTT. Amino acid sequence: CASSLLPGLYLQPQHF. The V and J genes are TRBV5-5 and TRBJ1-5; no clear D gene. Germline-derived CDR1 and CDR2 are SGHKS and YYEKEE (reference sequence). Trimming removed 4 bases from V and 6 bases from J, with 20 bases in between. This CDR3 is 16 amino acids long.

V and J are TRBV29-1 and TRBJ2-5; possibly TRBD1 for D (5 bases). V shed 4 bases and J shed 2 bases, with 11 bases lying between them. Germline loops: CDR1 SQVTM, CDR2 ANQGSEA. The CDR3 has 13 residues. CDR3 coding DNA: TGCAGCGTTGGGTCAGGGCCACAAGAGACCCAGTACTTC. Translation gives CSVGSGPQETQYF.

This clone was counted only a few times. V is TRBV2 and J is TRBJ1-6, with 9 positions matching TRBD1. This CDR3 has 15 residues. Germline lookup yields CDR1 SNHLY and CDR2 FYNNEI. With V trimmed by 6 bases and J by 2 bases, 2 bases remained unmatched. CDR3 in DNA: TGTGCCAGCAGGACAGGGGGAACCTATAATTCACCCCTCCACTTT. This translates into CASRTGGTYNSPLHF.

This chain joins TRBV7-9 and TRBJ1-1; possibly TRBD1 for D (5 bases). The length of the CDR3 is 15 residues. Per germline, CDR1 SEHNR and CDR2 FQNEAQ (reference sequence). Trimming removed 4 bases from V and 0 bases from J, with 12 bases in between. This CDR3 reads CASSSTDSLNTEAFF. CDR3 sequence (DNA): TGTGCCAGCAGCTCCACCGACAGCTTGAACACTGAAGCTTTCTTT.

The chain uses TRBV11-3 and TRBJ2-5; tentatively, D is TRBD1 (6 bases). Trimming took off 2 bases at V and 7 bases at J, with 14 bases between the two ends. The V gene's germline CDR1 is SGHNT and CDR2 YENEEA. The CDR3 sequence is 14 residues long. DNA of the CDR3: TGTGCCAGCAGCTTATTTCAGGGGATATCGACCCAGTACTTC. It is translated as CASSLFQGISTQYF.

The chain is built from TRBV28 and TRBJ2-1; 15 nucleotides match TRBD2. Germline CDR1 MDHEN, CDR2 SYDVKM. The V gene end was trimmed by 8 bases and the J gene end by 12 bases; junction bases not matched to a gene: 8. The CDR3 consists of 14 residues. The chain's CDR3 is CASLGLAGGDPQFF. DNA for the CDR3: TGTGCCAGCCTGGGACTAGCGGGGGGCGATCCGCAGTTCTTC. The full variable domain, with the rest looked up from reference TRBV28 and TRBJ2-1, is DVKVTQSSRYLVKRTGEKVFLECVQDMDHENMFWYRQDPGLGLRLIYFSYDVKMKEKGDIPEGYSVSREKKERFSLILESASTNQTSMYLCASLGLAGGDPQFFGPGTRLTVL.

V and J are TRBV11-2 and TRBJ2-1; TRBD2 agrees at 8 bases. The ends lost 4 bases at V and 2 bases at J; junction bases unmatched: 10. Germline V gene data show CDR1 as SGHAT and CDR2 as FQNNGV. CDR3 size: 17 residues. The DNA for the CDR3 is TGTGCCAGCAGCTCCACCCGACTAGCGTCGACCTACAATGAGCAGTTCTTC. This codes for CASSSTRLASTYNEQFF.

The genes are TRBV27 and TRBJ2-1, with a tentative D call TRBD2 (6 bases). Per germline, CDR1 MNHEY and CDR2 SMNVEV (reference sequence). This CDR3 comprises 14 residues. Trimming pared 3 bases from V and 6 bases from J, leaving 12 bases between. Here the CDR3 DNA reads TGTGCCAGCAGTTTCTTTACTAGCAGCAATGAGCAGTTCTTC. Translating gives CASSFFTSSNEQFF.

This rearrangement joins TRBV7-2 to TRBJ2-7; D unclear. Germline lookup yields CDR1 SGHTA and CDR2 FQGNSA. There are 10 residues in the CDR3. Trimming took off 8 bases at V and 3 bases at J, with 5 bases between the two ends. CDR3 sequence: CASASYEQYF. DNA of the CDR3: TGTGCCAGCGCGAGCTACGAGCAGTACTTC.

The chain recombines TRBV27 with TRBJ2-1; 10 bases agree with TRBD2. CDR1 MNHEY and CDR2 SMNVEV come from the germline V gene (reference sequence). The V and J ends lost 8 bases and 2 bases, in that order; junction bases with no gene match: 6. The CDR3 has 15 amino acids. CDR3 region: CASLSSGGAYNEQFF. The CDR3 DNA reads TGTGCCAGCCTATCGAGCGGGGGGGCCTACAATGAGCAGTTCTTC.

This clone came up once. CDR3 residues: CASSLSGRQYNEQFF. The CDR3 DNA is TGTGCCAGCAGTCTTAGCGGGAGGCAGTACAATGAGCAGTTCTTC. V usage is TRBV28 and J usage is TRBJ2-1, with TRBD2 matching 10 bases. Trimming at V came to 5 bases and at J to 4 bases, leaving 5 bases not matched to a gene. Germline lookup yields CDR1 MDHEN and CDR2 SYDVKM. The CDR3 totals 15 residues.

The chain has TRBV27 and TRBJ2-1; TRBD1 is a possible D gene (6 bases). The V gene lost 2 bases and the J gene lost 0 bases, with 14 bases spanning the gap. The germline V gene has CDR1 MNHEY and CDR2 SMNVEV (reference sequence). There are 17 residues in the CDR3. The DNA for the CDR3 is TGTGCCAGCAGTTTAGGGGGCGGAGGAAGCTCCTACAATGAGCAGTTCTTC. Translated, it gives CASSLGGGGSSYNEQFF.

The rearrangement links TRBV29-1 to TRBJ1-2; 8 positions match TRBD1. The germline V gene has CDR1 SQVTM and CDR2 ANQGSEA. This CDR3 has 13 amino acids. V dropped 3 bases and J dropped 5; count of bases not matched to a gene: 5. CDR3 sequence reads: CSVEDREPYGYTF. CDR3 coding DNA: TGCAGCGTTGAGGACAGGGAACCATATGGCTACACCTTC.

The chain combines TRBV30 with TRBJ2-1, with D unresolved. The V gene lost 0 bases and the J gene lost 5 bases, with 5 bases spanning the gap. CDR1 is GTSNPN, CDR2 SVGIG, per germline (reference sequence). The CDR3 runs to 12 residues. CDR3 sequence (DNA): TGTGCCTGGAGTGTCCGCGACAATGAGCAGTTCTTC. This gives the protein CAWSVRDNEQFF.

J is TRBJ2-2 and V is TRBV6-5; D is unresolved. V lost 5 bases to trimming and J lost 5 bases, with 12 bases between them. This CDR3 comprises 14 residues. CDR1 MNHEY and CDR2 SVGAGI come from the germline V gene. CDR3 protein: CASSPSSATGELFF. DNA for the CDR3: TGTGCCAGCAGTCCCTCCTCCGCGACCGGGGAGCTGTTTTTT.

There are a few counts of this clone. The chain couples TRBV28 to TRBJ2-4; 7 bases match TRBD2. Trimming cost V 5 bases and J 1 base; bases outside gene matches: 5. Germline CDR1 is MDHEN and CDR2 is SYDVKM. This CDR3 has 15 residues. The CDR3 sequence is CASSRSGKAKNIQYF. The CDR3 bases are TGTGCCAGCAGTAGAAGCGGGAAGGCCAAAAACATTCAGTACTTC.

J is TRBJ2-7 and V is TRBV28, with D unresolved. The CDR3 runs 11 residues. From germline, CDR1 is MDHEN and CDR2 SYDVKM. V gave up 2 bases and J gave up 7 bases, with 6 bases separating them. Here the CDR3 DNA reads TGTGCCAGCAGTTTAAGGCGGGAGCAGTACTTC. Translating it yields CASSLRREQYF.

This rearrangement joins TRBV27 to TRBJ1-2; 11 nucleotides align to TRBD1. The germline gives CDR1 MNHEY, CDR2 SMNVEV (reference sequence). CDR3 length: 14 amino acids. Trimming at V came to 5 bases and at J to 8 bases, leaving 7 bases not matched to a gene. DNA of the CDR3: TGTGCCAGCAGTCACGGACAGGGGGCGGGGGGCTACACCTTC. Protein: CASSHGQGAGGYTF.

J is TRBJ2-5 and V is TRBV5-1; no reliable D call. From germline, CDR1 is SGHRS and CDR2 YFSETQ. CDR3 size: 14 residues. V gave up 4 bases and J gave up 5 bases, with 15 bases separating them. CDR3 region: CASSGTAVGETQYF. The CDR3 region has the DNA TGCGCCAGCAGCGGAACGGCGGTTGGGGAGACCCAGTACTTC.

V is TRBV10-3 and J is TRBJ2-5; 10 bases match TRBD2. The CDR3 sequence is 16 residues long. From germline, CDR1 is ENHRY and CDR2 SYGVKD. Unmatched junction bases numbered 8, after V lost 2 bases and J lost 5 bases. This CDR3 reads CAISELALAGEETQYF. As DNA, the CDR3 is TGTGCCATCAGTGAGCTGGCCCTAGCGGGAGAGGAGACCCAGTACTTC.

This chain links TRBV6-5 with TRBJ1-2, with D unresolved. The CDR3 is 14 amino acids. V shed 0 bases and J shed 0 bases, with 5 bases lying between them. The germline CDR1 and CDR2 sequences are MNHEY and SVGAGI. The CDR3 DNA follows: TGTGCCAGCAGTTACTCTCCAGCTAACTATGGCTACACCTTC. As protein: CASSYSPANYGYTF.